This passage covers 28 T cell receptor beta chains from one sample sequenced in a study of blood T cell repertoires in COVID-19. Data came from immunoSEQ multiplex PCR; TCRdb stores just in-frame clones and leaves some out. The sample includes nearly 35,000 clones, approximately 93% of them seen just once. Sequenced: peripheral blood. The receptors stem from a human donor in a cohort sampled during active COVID-19.

The V and J genes are TRBV12-3 or TRBV12-4 and TRBJ1-5; D not certain. The CDR3 runs 12 residues. V shed 4 bases and J shed 4 bases, with 5 bases lying between them. CDR3 nucleotides: TGTGCCAGCAGTTACAGTAATCAGCCCCAGCATTTT. Its protein product is CASSYSNQPQHF.

This chain links TRBV7-6 with TRBJ2-2; possibly TRBD1 for D (7 bases). The CDR3 is 16 residues long. Germline lookup yields CDR1 SGHVS and CDR2 FNYEAQ. V gave up 5 bases and J gave up 5 bases, with 18 bases separating them. Written as DNA, the CDR3 is TGTGCCAGCAGCCTTGACAGGGAGGAATGGACCGGGGAGCTGTTTTTT. Its translation is CASSLDREEWTGELFF.

The chain recombines TRBV11-2 with TRBJ2-7; D not resolved. Deletions cut 1 base from V and 7 bases from J, with 8 bases between. Germline V gene lookup returns CDR1 SGHAT and CDR2 FQNNGV. CDR3 length: 12 amino acids. Here the CDR3 reads CASSLVPQEQYF. The CDR3 DNA reads TGTGCCAGCAGCTTAGTCCCACAGGAGCAGTACTTC.

The chain uses TRBV15 and TRBJ1-5, with D uncertain. The CDR3 has 16 residues. Germline CDR1 is LNHNV and CDR2 is YYDKDF (reference sequence). V lost 0 bases to trimming and J lost 5 bases, with 14 bases between them. CDR3 sequence: CATSRDLGRLDQPQHF. The DNA for the CDR3 is TGTGCCACCAGCAGAGATCTGGGCAGGTTGGATCAGCCCCAGCATTTT.

This clone has only one observation. The V call is TRBV12-3 or TRBV12-4, the J call TRBJ2-1; no definite D call. Between the trimmed V and J ends, which lost 6 bases and 5 bases, there was a span of 11 bases. There are 13 residues in the CDR3. CDR3 nucleotide sequence: TGTGCCAGCAGGCCGCAGGTACACAATGAGCAGTTCTTC. Translating gives CASRPQVHNEQFF.

This rearrangement joins TRBV19 to TRBJ1-5; D is perhaps TRBD1 (5 bases). V gave up 2 bases and J gave up 9 bases, with 14 bases separating them. The germline V gene encodes CDR1 LNHDA and CDR2 SQIVND (reference sequence). The CDR3 spans 14 residues. The CDR3 region is CASSIRDFEAPQHF. In DNA, the CDR3 is TGTGCCAGTAGTATACGGGACTTCGAGGCGCCCCAGCATTTT.

The chain joins TRBV28 to TRBJ2-7; 9 positions agree with TRBD1. Unmatched junction bases numbered 9, after V lost 5 bases and J lost 1 base. The germline CDR1 and CDR2 sequences are MDHEN and SYDVKM. The CDR3 covers 16 residues. The CDR3: CASSPTGQGLSYEQYF. The CDR3 bases are TGTGCCAGCAGTCCAACGGGACAGGGCCTTTCCTACGAGCAGTACTTC.

This chain links TRBV19 with TRBJ1-6; 9 bases match TRBD1. Germline V gene sequence: CDR1 LNHDA, CDR2 SQIVND (reference sequence). V shed 4 bases, J shed 13 bases, and the junction held 11 bases outside the gene matches. The CDR3 loop spans 15 amino acids. The CDR3 nucleotides read TGTGCCAGTAGTACTCAGGGACAGGGCCTGGACCCCCTCCACTTT. Translated, it gives CASSTQGQGLDPLHF.

The rearrangement joins TRBV3-1 (or the pseudogene TRBV3-2) to TRBJ2-1, with 8 nucleotides matching TRBD2. Per germline, CDR1 LGHDT and CDR2 YNNKEL (reference sequence). Trimming cost V 0 bases and J 8 bases; bases outside gene matches: 15. The CDR3 runs to 18 residues. CDR3 protein: CASSQDRSSGAASHEQFF. The CDR3 DNA sequence: TGTGCCAGCAGCCAAGATCGTAGTAGCGGGGCGGCTAGCCATGAGCAGTTCTTC.

As concerns this clone: Relative to the germline gene, one junction end is altered; a read error may explain this. V gene TRBV5-6 combines with J gene TRBJ1-1; no definite D call. The CDR3 contains 15 residues. Germline V gives CDR1 SGHDT, CDR2 YYEEEE. The CDR3 reads CAGSLGSTYYTEAFF. The CDR3 DNA reads as TGTGCCGGCAGCTTGGGTTCAACTTATTACACTGAAGCTTTCTTT.

This chain uses TRBV3-1 (or the pseudogene TRBV3-2) with TRBJ1-2; 9 bases line up with TRBD1. Germline loops: CDR1 LGHDT, CDR2 YNNKEL (reference sequence). This CDR3 has 16 amino acids. Trimming removed 1 base from V and 4 bases from J; junction bases left unmatched: 7. For the CDR3, the DNA is TGTGCCAGCAGCCAAGGTCCAGGACAGGGGATCTATGGCTACACCTTC. Protein sequence: CASSQGPGQGIYGYTF.

This chain uses TRBV6-6 with TRBJ1-3, with no clear D. Germline CDR1 MNHNY, CDR2 SVGAGI (reference sequence). Deletions cut 5 bases from V and 0 bases from J, with 23 bases between. The CDR3 totals 19 residues. The CDR3 spells CASSQLLDGSSFSGNTIYF. In DNA form, the CDR3 reads TGTGCCAGCAGTCAACTACTAGATGGCAGCTCCTTCTCTGGAAACACCATATATTTT.

V usage is TRBV27 and J usage is TRBJ1-1, with D maybe TRBD1 (5 bases). The CDR3 spans 11 residues. The germline gives CDR1 MNHEY, CDR2 SMNVEV (reference sequence). Trimming took 6 bases from V and 4 from J, leaving 6 bases between them. CDR3 in DNA: TGTGCCAGCAGGGGGGGCACTGAAGCTTTCTTT. It encodes CASRGGTEAFF.

The chain couples TRBV5-4 to TRBJ2-3; D unresolved. Germline lookup yields CDR1 SGHNT and CDR2 YYREEE (reference sequence). V was trimmed by 4 bases and J by 1 base, leaving 4 bases between them. CDR3 length: 12 residues. The CDR3 coding sequence is TGTGCCAGCAGCGTCGGCACAGATACGCAGTATTTT. The encoded protein is CASSVGTDTQYF.

CDR3 in amino acids: CASSSGEPEAFF. DNA for the CDR3: TGTGCCAGCAGTTCCGGGGAGCCCGAAGCTTTCTTT. The chain is built from TRBV12-3 or TRBV12-4 and TRBJ1-1; the D is unclear. The CDR3 covers 12 residues. V was clipped by 4 bases and J by 8 bases, with 11 bases between them.

The CDR3 nucleotides are TGTGCCAGTAGTATAGTGAGGGGGCCCTACAATGAGCAGTTCTTC. Protein: CASSIVRGPYNEQFF. The chain links TRBV19 to TRBJ2-1; 7 bases line up with TRBD1. Germline CDR1 reads LNHDA; CDR2 reads SQIVND (reference sequence). Trimming at V came to 1 base and at J to 2 bases, leaving 2 bases not matched to a gene. This CDR3 spans 15 amino acids.

This clone occurred a few times. This sequence joins TRBV6-4 and TRBJ1-2; a possible D gene is TRBD1 (6 bases). Germline assignment: CDR1 MRHNA and CDR2 SNTAGT. The V end was cut by 0 bases, the J end by 0 bases, with 20 bases between. The CDR3 spans 19 residues. CDR3 DNA sequence: TGTGCCAGCAGTGACTCCCCCGACGTAGGGGGACATTCTAACTATGGCTACACCTTC. Translation: CASSDSPDVGGHSNYGYTF.

The rearrangement uses TRBV5-4 and TRBJ2-7; D perhaps matches TRBD2 (5 bases). Germline lookup yields CDR1 SGHNT and CDR2 YYREEE (reference sequence). This CDR3 region has 14 residues. Deletions cut 4 bases from V and 3 bases from J, with 14 bases between. The CDR3 DNA reads TGTGCCAGCAGCCTGGACTGGACTGTCTACGAGCAGTACTTC. Translation: CASSLDWTVYEQYF.

The chain combines TRBV27 with TRBJ2-7; no definite D call. This CDR3 has 15 residues. Germline V CDR1 and CDR2: MNHEY, SMNVEV (reference sequence). V lost 2 bases to trimming and J lost 2 bases, with 13 bases between them. The CDR3 reads CASSLAAELTYEQYF. The DNA for the CDR3 is TGTGCCAGCAGTTTAGCGGCGGAATTAACCTACGAGCAGTACTTC.

In its sample, this clone was seen once. This sequence joins TRBV19 and TRBJ2-3; D ambiguous. The CDR3 totals 14 residues. Germline V lookup: CDR1 LNHDA, CDR2 SQIVND (reference sequence). The ends were cut back, 3 bases at V and 4 bases at J, with 11 bases in the middle. The CDR3 region has the DNA TGTGCCAGTAGTATTACGGCGGAGCCAGATACGCAGTATTTT. Protein product: CASSITAEPDTQYF.

V is TRBV27 and J is TRBJ2-1; 10 nucleotides match TRBD1. Trimming removed 8 bases from V and 6 bases from J; junction bases left unmatched: 4. Germline-derived CDR1 and CDR2 are MNHEY and SMNVEV (reference sequence). The CDR3 contains 13 residues. The CDR3 is CASSWTGGNEQFF. The CDR3 nucleotides read TGTGCCAGCTCATGGACAGGGGGCAATGAGCAGTTCTTC.

The chain employs TRBV13 and TRBJ1-1, with D maybe TRBD1 (5 bases). There are 15 residues in the CDR3. CDR1 is PRHDT and CDR2 is FYEKMQ in the germline V gene (reference sequence). Trimming removed 5 bases from V and 2 bases from J, with 15 bases in between. The CDR3 loop reads CASSASDNQNTEAFF. CDR3 bases: TGTGCCAGCAGCGCTTCGGACAACCAAAACACTGAAGCTTTCTTT. The variable domain in full, with the rest retrieved from reference TRBV13 and TRBJ1-1, is AAGVIQSPRHLIKEKRETATLKCYPIPRHDTVYWYQQGPGQDPQFLISFYEKMQSDKGSIPDRFSAQQFSDYHSELNMSSLELGDSALYFCASSASDNQNTEAFFGQGTRLTVV.

V and J are TRBV11-1 and TRBJ2-1; TRBD2 aligns across 8 bases. Germline CDR1 SGHAT, CDR2 FQDESV (reference sequence). The CDR3 contains 14 residues. J was trimmed by 12 bases and V by 0 bases; bases with no gene match: 7. CDR3 loop: CASSLALAGESQFF. The DNA of the CDR3 is TGTGCCAGCAGCTTAGCCCTAGCGGGTGAATCGCAGTTCTTC.

V usage is TRBV11-1 and J usage is TRBJ1-1; D is uncertain. Looked up from germline, CDR1 is SGHAT and CDR2 is FQDESV (reference sequence). The length of the CDR3 is 15 residues. The V gene lost 5 bases and the J gene lost 0 bases, with 13 bases spanning the gap. The DNA for the CDR3 is TGTGCCAGCAGCAACTTGGGGAGCATGAACACTGAAGCTTTCTTT. Translated: CASSNLGSMNTEAFF.

V and J are TRBV5-4 and TRBJ2-1; D perhaps matches TRBD1 (5 bases). This CDR3 comprises 13 residues. V dropped 4 bases and J dropped 3 bases, with 8 bases sitting between them. Germline V gives CDR1 SGHNT, CDR2 YYREEE (reference sequence). Here the CDR3 DNA reads TGTGCCAGCAGCGCTCAGGGCTACAATGAGCAGTTCTTC. It yields the protein CASSAQGYNEQFF.

The gene calls are TRBV5-1 and TRBJ1-3; D is perhaps TRBD1 (6 bases). The V end lost 0 bases, the J end lost 0 bases, and 7 bases lay between the germline ends. CDR1 is SGHRS, CDR2 YFSETQ, per germline. The CDR3 covers 15 residues. The DNA for the CDR3 is TGCGCCAGCAGCTTGGCGACAGGCTCTGGAAACACCATATATTTT. It encodes CASSLATGSGNTIYF.

This chain joins TRBV5-6 and TRBJ1-6; D may be TRBD1 (6 bases). This CDR3 comprises 16 residues. V was shortened by 5 bases and J by 6 bases, with 18 bases between the two germline ends. Germline-derived CDR1 and CDR2 are SGHDT and YYEEEE. As DNA, the CDR3 is TGTGCCAGCAGTTTGAACCGGGGGGCGCTTAATTCACCCCTCCACTTT. This translates into CASSLNRGALNSPLHF.

The chain couples TRBV13 to TRBJ2-7; TRBD2 aligns across 7 bases. The CDR3 sequence is 14 residues long. The trim removed 4 bases at V and 0 bases at J, leaving 3 bases unmatched. CDR1 and CDR2 from the germline V gene are PRHDT and FYEKMQ (reference sequence). CDR3 DNA: TGTGCCAGCAGCTACGGGACTATCTCCTACGAGCAGTACTTC. Encoded protein: CASSYGTISYEQYF.